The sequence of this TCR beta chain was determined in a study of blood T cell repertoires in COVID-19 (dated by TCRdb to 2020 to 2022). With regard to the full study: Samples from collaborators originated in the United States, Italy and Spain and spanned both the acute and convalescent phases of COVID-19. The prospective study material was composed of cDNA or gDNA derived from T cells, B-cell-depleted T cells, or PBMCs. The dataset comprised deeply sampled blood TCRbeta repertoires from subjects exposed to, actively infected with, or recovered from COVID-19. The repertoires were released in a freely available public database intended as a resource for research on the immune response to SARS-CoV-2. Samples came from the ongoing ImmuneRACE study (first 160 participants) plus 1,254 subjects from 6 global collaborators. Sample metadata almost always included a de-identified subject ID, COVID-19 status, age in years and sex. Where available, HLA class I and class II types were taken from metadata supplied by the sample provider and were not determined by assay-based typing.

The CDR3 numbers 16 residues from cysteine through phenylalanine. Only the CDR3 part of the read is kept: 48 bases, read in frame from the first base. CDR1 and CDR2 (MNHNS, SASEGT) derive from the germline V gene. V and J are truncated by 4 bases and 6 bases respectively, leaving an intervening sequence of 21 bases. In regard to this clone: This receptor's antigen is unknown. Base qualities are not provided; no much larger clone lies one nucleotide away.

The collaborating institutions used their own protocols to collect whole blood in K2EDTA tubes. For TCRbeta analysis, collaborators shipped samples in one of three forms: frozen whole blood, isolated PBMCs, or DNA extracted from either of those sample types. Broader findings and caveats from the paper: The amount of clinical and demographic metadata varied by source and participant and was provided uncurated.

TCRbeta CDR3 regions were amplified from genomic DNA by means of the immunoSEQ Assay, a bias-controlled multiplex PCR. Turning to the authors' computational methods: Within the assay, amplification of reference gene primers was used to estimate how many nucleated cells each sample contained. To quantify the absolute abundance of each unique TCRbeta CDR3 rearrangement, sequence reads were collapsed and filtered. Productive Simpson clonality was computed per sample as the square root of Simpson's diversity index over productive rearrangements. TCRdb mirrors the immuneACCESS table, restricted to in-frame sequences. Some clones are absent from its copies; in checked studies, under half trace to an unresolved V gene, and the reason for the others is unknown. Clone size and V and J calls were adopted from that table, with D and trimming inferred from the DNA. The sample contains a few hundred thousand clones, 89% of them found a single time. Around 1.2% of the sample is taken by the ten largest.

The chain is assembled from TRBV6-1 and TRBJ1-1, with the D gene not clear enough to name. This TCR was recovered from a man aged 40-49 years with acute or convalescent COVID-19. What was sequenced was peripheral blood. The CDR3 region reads CASSGSWKRRFAEAFF. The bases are TGTGCCAGCAGTGGCAGCTGGAAGCGGCGATTCGCTGAAGCTTTCTTT.